Listed below are T cell receptor beta chains from one sample, sequenced in a study of CD8 T cells in ankylosing spondylitis. MiXCR, run by TCRdb on the 5' RACE reads, gives a single entry per CDR3 protein. The table has 310,000 or so distinct CDR3 sequences, over 15% seen once. Sequenced: blood, either unsorted or a sorted T cell fraction (not recorded which). The receptors stem from a male donor with ankylosing spondylitis or in good health (not recorded which). The CDR3 runs from the conserved cysteine through the conserved F or W. The D gene is left open where the match is weak. Not all rows give a size; the values are once, few, many and, for expanded clones, a class.

v_call | clone_size | d_call | cdr3_aa
TRBV12-3/TRBV12-4 | many | TRBD2 | CASNQLAGVVDTQYF
TRBV20-1 | once | . | CSARETHQSSYNSPLHF
TRBV5-1 | . | TRBD2 | CASCSGLGGNEQFF
TRBV6-1 | . | TRBD1 | CASRQGTGANTGELFF
TRBV4-2 | . | . | CASSQESGFGYTF
TRBV6-1 | many | . | CASTRAGGGSYNEQFF
TRBV6-1 | . | TRBD1 | CASRIRQGGQPQHF
TRBV27 | . | TRBD1 | CASSYNTGQGAFGLYF
TRBV9 | few | . | CASSVGSGALSYNEQFF
TRBV4-1 | . | . | CASSQDGASPLHF
TRBV7-2 | . | . | CASSPNRGGAQETQYF
TRBV29-1 | once | . | CSVEVQSDTQYF
TRBV12-3/TRBV12-4 | . | TRBD1 | CASSLFRGLGSNQPQHF
TRBV9 | few | . | CASSPTGGVGANEQFF
TRBV7-3 | many | TRBD1 | CASSLYPGPQGGAFF
TRBV12-3/TRBV12-4 | few | . | CASSPSPKGAQYF
TRBV29-1 | . | . | CSVEDWETQYF
TRBV29-1 | . | . | CSVPRADHYGYTF
TRBV10-3 | many | . | CAISEFRAMSSTNEKLFF
TRBV7-3 | many | . | CASSTGQGRTDTQYF
TRBV3-1 | few | TRBD2 | CASRLRAGGSNEQFF
TRBV7-6 | few | TRBD1 | CASSAQGAFYNEQFF
TRBV5-1 | many | . | CASSLGGLETQYF
TRBV12-3/TRBV12-4 | . | . | CASRPQRGQPQHF
TRBV5-1 | . | . | CASSFKGPASPLHF
TRBV20-1 | . | . | CSALRTTNEKLFF
TRBV5-1 | many | . | CASSFGGTEAFF
TRBV10-3 | few | . | CAISESNPSTDTQYF
TRBV18 | few | TRBD1 | CASSPGTGGGTDTQYF
TRBV28 | . | . | CASLSVGGRQVAGANVLTF
TRBV20-1 | . | TRBD1 | CSARLDGTGLPSNYGYTF
TRBV3-1 | . | . | CASRERRGAGELFF
TRBV12-3/TRBV12-4 | . | . | CASSLVQGSSYEQFF
TRBV27 | few | . | CASSDGRGQFPYGYTF
TRBV3-1 | . | TRBD2 | CASSSPLADYNEQFF
TRBV12-3/TRBV12-4 | . | . | CASSLAGGFGDTQYF
TRBV2 | few | TRBD2 | CASSWTSGYNEQFF
TRBV28 | few | TRBD2 | CASRRGGPTGELFF
TRBV6-1 | . | . | CASSELGGLINEQFF